The 9 T cell receptor beta chains presented below share a single source sample, sequenced in a study of shared T cell receptors in the human thymus. Libraries were prepared by immunoSEQ multiplex PCR; TCRdb keeps only in-frame clonotypes and omits some of them. The table has roughly 550,000 clones, 75% to 85% seen once. This sample was also put to use in a study of human thymus T cells.

Sequenced sample: thymocytes. These receptors all stem from a boy under two years old with a congenital heart defect.

The V and J genes are TRBV27 and TRBJ2-7; 7 bases align to TRBD2. The CDR3 is 16 residues long. The germline gives CDR1 MNHEY, CDR2 SMNVEV (reference sequence). Germline trimming cut 5 bases from V and 2 bases from J; bases unmatched to any gene: 12. The DNA for the CDR3 is TGTGCCAGCAGTAAATGGGGGGGGATGTACCCCTACGAGCAGTACTTC. This translates into CASSKWGGMYPYEQYF.

The chain links TRBV5-1 to TRBJ2-1, with a tentative D call TRBD2 (7 bases). This CDR3 comprises 15 residues. The V end lost 9 bases, the J end lost 2 bases, and 18 bases lay between the germline ends. Germline V gives CDR1 SGHRS, CDR2 YFSETQ. Here the CDR3 DNA reads TGCGCCACCCCGGCAGGGGAGGGGACCTACAATGAGCAGTTCTTC. Its translation is CATPAGEGTYNEQFF.

This chain joins TRBV6-1 and TRBJ2-7, with D possibly being TRBD2 (6 bases). V lost 8 bases and J lost 4, with 6 bases in between. The CDR3 consists of 10 residues. Germline CDR1 MNHNS, CDR2 SASEGT. In DNA form, the CDR3 reads TGTGCCAGCGGGGGGTACGAGCAGTACTTC. Translating gives CASGGYEQYF.

This chain joins TRBV25-1 and TRBJ1-1; D is unresolved. CDR1 and CDR2 from the germline V gene are MGHDK and SYGVNS. The CDR3 length is 12 residues. Between the trimmed V and J ends, which lost 4 bases and 7 bases, there was a span of 10 bases. CDR3 sequence: CASSVDGNEAFF. The CDR3 nucleotides are TGTGCCAGCAGTGTAGACGGGAATGAAGCTTTCTTT.

This chain connects TRBV30 to TRBJ2-7; maybe TRBD1 (6 bases). Trimming pared 0 bases from V and 6 bases from J, leaving 18 bases between. This CDR3 comprises 15 residues. Germline V gene data show CDR1 as GTSNPN and CDR2 as SVGIG (reference sequence). CDR3 amino acids: CAWSVRRTASPEQYF. CDR3 DNA sequence: TGTGCCTGGAGTGTAAGGCGGACAGCATCGCCCGAGCAGTACTTC.

The J gene is TRBJ2-1, the V gene TRBV7-9; D remains unclear. V was clipped by 1 base and J by 0 bases, with 10 bases between them. The CDR3 extends over 16 amino acids. Germline CDR1 reads SEHNR; CDR2 reads FQNEAQ (reference sequence). Written as DNA, the CDR3 is TGTGCCAGCAGCTTAGGAGTTTCTTTCTCCTACAATGAGCAGTTCTTC. Translated, it gives CASSLGVSFSYNEQFF. The variable domain in full, with the rest retrieved from reference TRBV7-9 and TRBJ2-1, is DTGVSQNPRHKITKRGQNVTFRCDPISEHNRLYWYRQTLGQGPEFLTYFQNEAQLEKSRLLSDRFSAERPKGSFSTLEIQRTEQGDSAMYLCASSLGVSFSYNEQFFGPGTRLTVL.

The chain has TRBV5-8 and TRBJ2-7; perhaps TRBD2 as D (6 bases). V was clipped by 0 bases and J by 1 base, with 11 bases between them. Looked up from germline, CDR1 is SGHTS and CDR2 is YDEGEE. The CDR3 covers 15 residues. This CDR3 is CASSLVGGKSYEQYF. The CDR3 DNA reads as TGTGCCAGCAGCTTGGTGGGAGGCAAATCCTACGAGCAGTACTTC.

The chain recombines TRBV7-6 with TRBJ2-6; D is perhaps TRBD2 (6 bases). This CDR3 region has 18 residues. Germline CDR1 is SGHVS and CDR2 is FNYEAQ. V dropped 1 base and J dropped 1 base, with 14 bases sitting between them. The DNA of the CDR3 is TGTGCCAGCAGCTTAGAGAGGAGGGGAGCGTCTGGGGCCAACGTCCTGACTTTC. This encodes CASSLERRGASGANVLTF.

This clone was found once. The J gene is TRBJ1-1, the V gene TRBV11-3; 7 bases align to TRBD1. After removal of 1 base from V and 6 bases from J, the junction contained 8 bases not matched to a gene. The CDR3 contains 15 residues. CDR1 is SGHNT and CDR2 is YENEEA in the germline V gene. CDR3 nucleotide sequence: TGTGCCAGCAGCTTAGGGACAGGCGCTCTCGCTGAAGCTTTCTTT. Residues: CASSLGTGALAEAFF.